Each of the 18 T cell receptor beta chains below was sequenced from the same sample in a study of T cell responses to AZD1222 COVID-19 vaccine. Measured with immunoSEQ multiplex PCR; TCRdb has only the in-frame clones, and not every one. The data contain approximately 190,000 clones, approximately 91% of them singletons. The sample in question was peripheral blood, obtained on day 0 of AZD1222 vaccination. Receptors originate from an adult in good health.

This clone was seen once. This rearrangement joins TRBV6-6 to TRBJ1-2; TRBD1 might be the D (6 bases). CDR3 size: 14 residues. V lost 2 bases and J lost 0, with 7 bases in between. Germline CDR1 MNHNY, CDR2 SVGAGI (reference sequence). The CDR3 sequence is CASSYRQANYGYTF. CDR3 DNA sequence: TGTGCCAGCAGTTACAGACAGGCTAACTATGGCTACACCTTC.

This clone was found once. The CDR3: CASSPSGGLNYEQYF. CDR3 DNA sequence: TGTGCCAGCAGCCCCAGCGGGGGGCTCAACTACGAGCAGTACTTC. This chain connects TRBV4-2 to TRBJ2-7, with TRBD2 matching 9 bases. CDR3 length: 15 residues. Trimming cost V 4 bases and J 3 bases; bases outside gene matches: 7. The germline gives CDR1 LGHNA, CDR2 YNFKEQ.

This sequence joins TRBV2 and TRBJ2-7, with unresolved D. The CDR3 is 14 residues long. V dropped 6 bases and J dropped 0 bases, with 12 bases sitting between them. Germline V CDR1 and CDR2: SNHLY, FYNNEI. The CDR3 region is CASRADGPSYEQYF. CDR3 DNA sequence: TGTGCCAGCAGGGCGGACGGGCCCTCCTACGAGCAGTACTTC.

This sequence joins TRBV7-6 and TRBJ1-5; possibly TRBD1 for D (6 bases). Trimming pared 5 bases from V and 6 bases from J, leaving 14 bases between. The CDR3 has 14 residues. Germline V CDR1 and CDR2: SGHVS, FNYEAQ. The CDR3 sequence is CASSLAGAGQPQHF. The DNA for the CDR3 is TGTGCCAGCAGCCTGGCAGGGGCTGGTCAGCCCCAGCATTTT.

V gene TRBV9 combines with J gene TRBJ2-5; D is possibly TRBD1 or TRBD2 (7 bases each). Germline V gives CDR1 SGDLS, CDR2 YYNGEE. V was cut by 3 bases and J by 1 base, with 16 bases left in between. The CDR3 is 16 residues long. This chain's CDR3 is CASSEGASGTQETQYF. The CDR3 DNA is TGTGCCAGCAGCGAGGGGGCTAGCGGTACCCAAGAGACCCAGTACTTC.

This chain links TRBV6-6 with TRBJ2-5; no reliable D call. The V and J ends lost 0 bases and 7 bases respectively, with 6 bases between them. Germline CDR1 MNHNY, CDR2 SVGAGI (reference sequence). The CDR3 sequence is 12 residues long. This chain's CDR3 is CASSYSDGTQYF. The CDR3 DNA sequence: TGTGCCAGCAGTTACTCGGATGGGACCCAGTACTTC.

Written as DNA, the CDR3 is TGTGCCAGCAGCACGGCCGGCAGCGGGGGAGTTCAGCCCCAGCATTTT. Translated, it gives CASSTAGSGGVQPQHF. This rearrangement joins TRBV7-8 to TRBJ1-5; TRBD1 is a possible D gene (5 bases). CDR3 length: 16 amino acids. The V gene's germline CDR1 is SGHVS and CDR2 FQNEAQ. V gave up 5 bases and J gave up 6 bases, with 20 bases separating them.

In DNA, the CDR3 is TGTGCCAGTAGTGGGGACCCACCATCATATAGCAATCAGCCCCAGCATTTT. Its protein is CASSGDPPSYSNQPQHF. The chain combines TRBV19 with TRBJ1-5; tentative D call: TRBD1 (5 bases). Between the trimmed V and J ends, which lost 5 bases and 0 bases, there was a span of 17 bases. The CDR3 covers 17 residues. CDR1 is LNHDA and CDR2 is SQIVND in the germline V gene (reference sequence).

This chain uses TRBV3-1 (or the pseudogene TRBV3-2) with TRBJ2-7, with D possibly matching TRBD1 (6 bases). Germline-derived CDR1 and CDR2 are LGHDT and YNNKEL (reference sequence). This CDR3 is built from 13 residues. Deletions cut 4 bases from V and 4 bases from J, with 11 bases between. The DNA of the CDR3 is TGTGCCAGCAGCCCAACAGGGTCTTACGAGCAGTACTTC. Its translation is CASSPTGSYEQYF.

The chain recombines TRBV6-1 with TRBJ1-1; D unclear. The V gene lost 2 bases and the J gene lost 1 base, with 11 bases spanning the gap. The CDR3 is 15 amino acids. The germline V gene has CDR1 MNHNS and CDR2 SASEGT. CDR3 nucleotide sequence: TGTGCCAGCAGTGAACCTCCACGGACGAACACTGAAGCTTTCTTT. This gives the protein CASSEPPRTNTEAFF.

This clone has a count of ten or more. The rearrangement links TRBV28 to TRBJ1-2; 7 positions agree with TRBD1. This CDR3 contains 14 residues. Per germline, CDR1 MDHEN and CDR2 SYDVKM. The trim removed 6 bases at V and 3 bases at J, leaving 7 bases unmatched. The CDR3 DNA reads TGTGCCAGCAGCACCAGGGGGATGGACTATGGCTACACCTTC. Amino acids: CASSTRGMDYGYTF.

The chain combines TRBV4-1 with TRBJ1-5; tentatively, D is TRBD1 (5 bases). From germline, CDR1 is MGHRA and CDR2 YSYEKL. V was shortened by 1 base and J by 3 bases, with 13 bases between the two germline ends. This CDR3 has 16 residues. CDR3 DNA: TGCGCCAGCAGCCAAGTCTCTTCAGGGTACAATCAGCCCCAGCATTTT. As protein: CASSQVSSGYNQPQHF.

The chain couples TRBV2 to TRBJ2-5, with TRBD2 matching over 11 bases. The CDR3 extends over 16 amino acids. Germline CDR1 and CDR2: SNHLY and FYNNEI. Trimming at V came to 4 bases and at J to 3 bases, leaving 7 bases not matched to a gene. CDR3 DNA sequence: TGTGCCAGCAGTGGGAGACTAGCGGGGTCGAAAGAGACCCAGTACTTC. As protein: CASSGRLAGSKETQYF.

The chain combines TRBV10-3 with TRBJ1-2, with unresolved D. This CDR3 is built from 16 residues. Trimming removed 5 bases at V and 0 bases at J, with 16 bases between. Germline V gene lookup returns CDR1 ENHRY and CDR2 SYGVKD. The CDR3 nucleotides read TGTGCCATCAGTTGGACGGATAGTGCCTCTAACTATGGCTACACCTTC. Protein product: CAISWTDSASNYGYTF.

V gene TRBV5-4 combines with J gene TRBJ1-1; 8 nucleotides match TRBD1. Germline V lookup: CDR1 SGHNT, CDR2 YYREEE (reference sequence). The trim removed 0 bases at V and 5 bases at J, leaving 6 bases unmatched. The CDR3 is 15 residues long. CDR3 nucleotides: TGTGCCAGCAGCTTGGTTGGACAGGGAAGGACTGAAGCTTTCTTT. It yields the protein CASSLVGQGRTEAFF. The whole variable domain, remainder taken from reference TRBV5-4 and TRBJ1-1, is ETGVTQSPTHLIKTRGQQVTLRCSSQSGHNTVSWYQQALGQGPQFIFQYYREEENGRGNFPPRFSGLQFPNYSSELNVNALELDDSALYLCASSLVGQGRTEAFFGQGTRLTVV.

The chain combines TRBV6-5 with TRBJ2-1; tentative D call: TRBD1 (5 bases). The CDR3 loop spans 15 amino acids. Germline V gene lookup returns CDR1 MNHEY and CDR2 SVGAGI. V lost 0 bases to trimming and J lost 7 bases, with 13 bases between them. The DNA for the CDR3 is TGTGCCAGCAGTTACTCGGTCAGGGTGTTAAATGAGCAGTTCTTC. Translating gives CASSYSVRVLNEQFF.

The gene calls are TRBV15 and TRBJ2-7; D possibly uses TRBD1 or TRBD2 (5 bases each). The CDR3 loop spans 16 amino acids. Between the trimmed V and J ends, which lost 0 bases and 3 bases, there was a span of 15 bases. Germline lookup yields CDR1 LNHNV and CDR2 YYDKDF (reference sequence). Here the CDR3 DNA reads TGTGCCACCAGCAGAGATGGGGGATCTAGGGTCTACGAGCAGTACTTC. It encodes CATSRDGGSRVYEQYF.

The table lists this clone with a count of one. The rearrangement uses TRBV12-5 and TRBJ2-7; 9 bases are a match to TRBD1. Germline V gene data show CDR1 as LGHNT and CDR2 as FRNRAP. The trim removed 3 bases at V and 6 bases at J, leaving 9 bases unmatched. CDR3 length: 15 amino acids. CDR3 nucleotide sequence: TGTGCTAGTGGTTTCTGGGACAGGGCCATTGGCGAGCAGTACTTC. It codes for CASGFWDRAIGEQYF.